This T cell receptor (beta chain) emerged from a study of Ad26.COV2.S vaccination and SARS-CoV-2 variants. Study context: Into the muscle, Ad26.COV2.S was dosed once or twice, 56 days apart. Findings and caveats of the study: Spike-specific CD8+ and CD4+ T cell responses reportedly showed substantial breadth after vaccination.

Some clones are missing from TCRdb's copy, which holds only in-frame ones; the method was immunoSEQ multiplex PCR. The sample has around 450,000 clones; more than 75% are singletons. Worth noting for this clone: Its specificity is unknown.

The germline V gene has CDR1 SGHAT and CDR2 FQNNGV. V was pared by 5 bases and J by 7 bases, with 11 bases of the junction left unmatched. The CDR3 covers 14 residues. The treatment is: some 20 received Ad26.COV2.S at low or high dose, single or two shots; roughly five received placebo; per-sample allocation not given. Samples analyzed were those drawn on day 63 after the first vaccine or placebo injection. This chain uses TRBV11-2 with TRBJ2-7, with 7 bases that match TRBD1. This clonotype was sampled from a person between 18 and 59 years old who received the Ad26.COV2.S COVID-19 vaccine or a placebo. Source: peripheral blood, taken in a trial of Ad26.COV2.S vaccine versus placebo. CDR3 loop: CASSPGTVLREQYF. DNA for the CDR3: TGTGCCAGCAGCCCAGGGACAGTTCTACGGGAGCAGTACTTC.